The clone carrying this T cell receptor (beta chain) is medium-sized within its sample. TCRdb ran MiXCR on the reads and lists one entry per CDR3 protein. The sample yields about 5,800 distinct CDR3 sequences, approximately 10% seen once. CDR1 is DFQATT, CDR2 SNEGSKA, per germline (reference sequence). The CDR3 totals 14 residues. Trimming took 6 bases from V and 6 from J; bases not matched to a gene: 10. The V gene is TRBV20-1, the J gene TRBJ1-5; 8 bases match TRBD1. The sample was CD4+ T cells from synovial fluid. The receptor was derived from a human donor with rheumatoid arthritis. The CDR3 region is CSARTGGGGQPQHF. DNA of the CDR3: TGCAGTGCGAGAACAGGGGGTGGCGGTCAGCCCCAGCATTTT.